Detailed here is one TCR beta chain. Its antigen remains unknown. This entry is derived from a study of T cell responses to AZD1222 COVID-19 vaccine. Study findings and constraints: Vaccine-related CD4 TCRs covered spike, predominating at 160-218 and 743-854. The donor cohort was predominantly white British with a female majority, and clonal diversity may have been underestimated.

This CDR3 spans 12 amino acids. V shed 5 bases, J shed 12 bases, and the junction held 4 bases outside the gene matches. CDR1 and CDR2 (germline): SGHAT, FQNNGV. Generated by immunoSEQ multiplex PCR, the TCRdb table keeps only in-frame clones and is missing some. The profile shows about 190,000 clones, about 87% of them singletons. The sequences come from peripheral blood, collected on day 0 of MenACWY control vaccination. J is TRBJ2-1 and V is TRBV11-2; 10 bases fit TRBD2. The TCR sequence derives from an adult in good health. CDR3 amino acids: CASSIVAGGQFF. The CDR3 DNA reads TGTGCCAGCAGCATTGTAGCGGGAGGGCAGTTCTTC.